Each of the 29 T cell receptor beta chains below was sequenced from the same sample in a study of cytomegalovirus exposure and HLA in healthy donors. PCR was performed using 60 Vbeta and 13 Jbeta primers. Profiling relied on immunoSEQ multiplex PCR, and the TCRdb table lists in-frame clones only, not all of them. The sample lists more than 95,000 clones; 64% were seen once. Source material: PBMCs. These receptors were obtained from a man aged 55 to 69 in good health and CMV-seronegative.

This clone was recorded a few times. The chain recombines TRBV21-1 with TRBJ1-4; the D call in the table, TRBD1, was not verified against the DNA. TRBV21-1 is labeled a pseudogene. The CDR3 is 18 amino acids. In DNA, the CDR3 is TGTGCCAGCAGCAAATGTGTGGCTGAACAAAAACCTAATGAAAAACTGTTTTTT. As protein: CASSKCVAEQKPNEKLFF.

This clone was seen a handful of times. V usage is TRBV6-1 and J usage is TRBJ2-7; D is possibly TRBD1 (5 bases). V was clipped by 2 bases and J by 2 bases, with 10 bases between them. Germline CDR1 is MNHNS and CDR2 is SASEGT. The CDR3 is made up of 14 amino acids. This chain's CDR3 is CASSEQTVTYEQYF. CDR3 in DNA: TGTGCCAGCAGTGAACAGACAGTAACCTACGAGCAGTACTTC.

This sequence joins TRBV6-4 and TRBJ2-1, with D possibly TRBD1 on 6 matching bases. CDR1 is MRHNA and CDR2 is SNTAGT in the germline V gene. This CDR3 is built from 10 residues. With 8 bases removed from V and 10 bases from J, the gap between germline ends came to 9 bases. The CDR3 DNA follows: TGTGCCAGCGGACAGTTCGAGCAGTTCTTC. It specifies CASGQFEQFF.

This clone was seen just once. The rearrangement joins TRBV27 to TRBJ1-1; possibly TRBD1 for D (5 bases). The CDR3 runs 14 residues. V was shortened by 1 base and J by 4 bases, with 10 bases between the two germline ends. Germline CDR1 reads MNHEY; CDR2 reads SMNVEV (reference sequence). CDR3 sequence reads: CASSLYTGGTEAFF. The CDR3 DNA follows: TGTGCCAGCAGTTTATACACGGGGGGCACTGAAGCTTTCTTT.

This clone was observed a handful of times. The V and J genes are TRBV11-2 and TRBJ2-2, with D maybe TRBD1 (6 bases). This CDR3 region has 16 residues. Trimming left V 5 bases short and J 4 bases short, with 17 bases between. CDR1 is SGHAT, CDR2 FQNNGV, per germline. For the CDR3, the DNA is TGTGCCAGCAGCCGACTCACAGGGTTGCGCACCGGGGAGCTGTTTTTT. This gives the protein CASSRLTGLRTGELFF.

The V and J genes are TRBV5-1 and TRBJ1-4; unclear D gene. From germline, CDR1 is SGHRS and CDR2 YFSETQ. Trimming stripped 1 base from V and 6 bases from J, with 7 bases between. This CDR3 is built from 13 residues. The CDR3 region is CASSLSGDEKLFF. The CDR3 nucleotides are TGCGCCAGCAGCTTGTCCGGGGATGAAAAACTGTTTTTT. Variable domain in full (rest from reference TRBV5-1 and TRBJ1-4): KAGVTQTPRYLIKTRGQQVTLSCSPISGHRSVSWYQQTPGQGLQFLFEYFSETQRNKGNFPGRFSGRQFSNSRSEMNVSTLELGDSALYLCASSLSGDEKLFFGSGTQLSVL.

The chain recombines TRBV6-1 with TRBJ2-1; the match to TRBD1 covers 11 bases. J gave up 4 bases and V 7 bases, and 6 bases lay outside the gene matches. In germline, CDR1 is MNHNS, CDR2 SASEGT. The CDR3 contains 15 residues. This chain's CDR3 is CASTLGQGAYNEQFF. CDR3 in DNA: TGTGCCAGCACCCTAGGACAGGGGGCGTACAATGAGCAGTTCTTC.

J is TRBJ2-5 and V is TRBV5-4; TRBD1 is a possible D gene (6 bases). The J call may not be correct, given that the DNA end is closer to TRBJ2-7. This CDR3 is built from 14 residues. Germline-derived CDR1 and CDR2 are SGHNT and YYREEE (reference sequence). The CDR3 DNA reads TGTGCCAGCAGCTCCCGGGACATGGGCACCGAGCAGTACTTC. Translated, it gives CASSSRDMGTEQYF.

CDR3 nucleotides: TGCGCCAGCAGCCAAGGACCTCAGGGATTCTTGGAGACCCAGTACTTC. Protein sequence: CASSQGPQGFLETQYF. The chain combines TRBV4-1 with TRBJ2-5, with a weak D call TRBD1 (5 bases). CDR3 size: 16 residues. Trimming left V 1 base short and J 5 bases short, with 17 bases between. Per the germline V gene, CDR1 is MGHRA and CDR2 is YSYEKL.

The V gene is TRBV5-1, the J gene TRBJ1-4; TRBD1 is a possible D gene (5 bases). V lost 0 bases and J lost 4, with 10 bases in between. CDR3 length equals 15 residues. Germline assignment: CDR1 SGHRS and CDR2 YFSETQ. The CDR3 sequence is CASSLVGEGNEKLFF. As DNA, the CDR3 is TGCGCCAGCAGCTTGGTAGGGGAAGGTAATGAAAAACTGTTTTTT.

The chain uses TRBV28 and TRBJ1-3; D is ambiguous. The germline V gene has CDR1 MDHEN and CDR2 SYDVKM. The CDR3 spans 14 residues. Trimming removed 8 bases from V and 1 base from J, with 12 bases in between. In nucleotides, the CDR3 is TGTGCCAGCGGACTCGAGGGATCTGGAAACACCATATATTTT. Translation: CASGLEGSGNTIYF.

This clone was observed a few times. The chain has TRBV6-1 and TRBJ1-5; D is uncertain. CDR1 is MNHNS, CDR2 SASEGT, per germline. CDR3 length equals 12 residues. The ends were cut back, 3 bases at V and 7 bases at J, with 7 bases in the middle. The CDR3 here is CASSDIRQPQHF. The CDR3, as DNA: TGTGCCAGCAGTGACATCAGACAGCCCCAGCATTTT.

This clone was counted between two and nine times. V and J are TRBV14 and TRBJ2-7, with 9 nucleotides matching TRBD2. The CDR3 loop spans 15 amino acids. CDR1 is SGHDN, CDR2 FVKESK, per germline. V was pared by 2 bases and J by 3 bases, with 5 bases of the junction left unmatched. CDR3 amino acids: CASSQLAGDFYEQYF. The DNA of the CDR3 is TGTGCCAGCAGCCAATTAGCGGGAGATTTCTACGAGCAGTACTTC.

The CDR3 sequence is CASTPIAGGYEQYF. The CDR3 region has the DNA TGTGCCAGCACCCCGATAGCGGGAGGCTACGAGCAGTACTTC. V is TRBV5-6 and J is TRBJ2-7; 10 nucleotides line up with TRBD2. Germline V gene lookup returns CDR1 SGHDT and CDR2 YYEEEE. The CDR3 is 14 residues long. Trimming cost V 6 bases and J 3 bases; bases outside gene matches: 6. The variable domain in full, completed from reference TRBV5-6 and TRBJ2-7, reads DAGVTQSPTHLIKTRGQQVTLRCSPKSGHDTVSWYQQALGQGPQFIFQYYEEEERQRGNFPDRFSGHQFPNYSSELNVNALLLGDSALYLCASTPIAGGYEQYFGPGTRLTVT.

The chain uses TRBV28 and TRBJ1-1; D call uncertain. Trimming left V 4 bases short and J 1 base short, with 7 bases between. The CDR3 extends over 13 amino acids. CDR1 and CDR2 (germline): MDHEN, SYDVKM. DNA for the CDR3: TGTGCCAGCAGTTCCGGAGGGAACACTGAAGCTTTCTTT. It is translated as CASSSGGNTEAFF.

This sequence joins TRBV5-6 and TRBJ1-4; 10 bases are a match to TRBD1. CDR1 and CDR2 from the germline V gene are SGHDT and YYEEEE. The CDR3 totals 14 residues. Germline trimming cut 5 bases from V and 8 bases from J; bases unmatched to any gene: 6. The CDR3 here is CASSFGTGDEKLFF. The DNA of the CDR3 is TGTGCCAGCAGTTTCGGGACAGGGGACGAAAAACTGTTTTTT.

This clone was observed once. The V and J genes are TRBV2 and TRBJ1-1; no clear D gene. In germline, CDR1 is SNHLY, CDR2 FYNNEI. The V end was cut by 7 bases, the J end by 0 bases, with 15 bases between. The CDR3 has 15 amino acids. CDR3 coding DNA: TGTGCCAGCATTCCAAATCGGGTAATGAACACTGAAGCTTTCTTT. Translated: CASIPNRVMNTEAFF.

The V and J genes are TRBV29-1 and TRBJ2-3, with 10 nucleotides matching TRBD1. The CDR3 contains 14 residues. Germline V gene lookup returns CDR1 SQVTM and CDR2 ANQGSEA. The V and J ends lost 8 bases and 3 bases, in that order; junction bases with no gene match: 8. This CDR3 reads CSSRGDRGTDTQYF. In DNA, the CDR3 is TGCAGCAGTCGTGGGGACAGGGGTACAGATACGCAGTATTTT.

A few counts support this clone. The rearrangement uses TRBV5-4 and TRBJ2-5; 7 positions match TRBD2. This CDR3 spans 16 amino acids. Looked up from germline, CDR1 is SGHNT and CDR2 is YYREEE (reference sequence). With 4 bases clipped from V and 5 bases from J, the junction kept 14 bases outside the gene matches. In nucleotides, the CDR3 is TGTGCCAGCAGCCGAATGGGCGGGAGAGGAGGGGAGACCCAGTACTTC. Protein: CASSRMGGRGGETQYF.

The chain employs TRBV25-1 and TRBJ2-3, with 8 positions matching TRBD2. Germline V gene lookup returns CDR1 MGHDK and CDR2 SYGVNS. V shed 3 bases, J shed 3 bases, and the junction held 11 bases outside the gene matches. The CDR3 runs to 17 residues. The CDR3 reads CASSDGLTGGRTDTQYF. CDR3 DNA: TGTGCCAGCAGTGATGGGTTGACGGGAGGGCGTACAGATACGCAGTATTTT. The complete variable domain, with remaining parts taken from reference TRBV25-1 and TRBJ2-3, reads EADIYQTPRYLVIGTGKKITLECSQTMGHDKMYWYQQDPGMELHLIHYSYGVNSTEKGDLSSESTVSRIRTEHFPLTLESARPSHTSQYLCASSDGLTGGRTDTQYFGPGTRLTVL.

J is TRBJ2-3 and V is TRBV11-3; tentatively, D is TRBD2 (5 bases). From germline, CDR1 is SGHNT and CDR2 YENEEA. The CDR3 has 13 residues. The V end was cut by 8 bases, the J end by 0 bases, with 9 bases between. The CDR3 is CASSPGSTDTQYF. Written as DNA, the CDR3 is TGTGCCAGCTCCCCGGGGAGCACAGATACGCAGTATTTT.

The genes are TRBV7-9 and TRBJ2-3; 13 nucleotides align to TRBD2. Trimming removed 5 bases from V and 2 bases from J; junction bases left unmatched: 10. Germline V gene sequence: CDR1 SEHNR, CDR2 FQNEAQ (reference sequence). This CDR3 comprises 18 residues. The CDR3 is CASSRRRLAGGNTDTQYF. The CDR3 DNA follows: TGTGCCAGCAGCCGCCGCCGACTAGCGGGGGGCAACACAGATACGCAGTATTTT.

The chain couples TRBV20-1 to TRBJ1-1; no clear D. Germline-derived CDR1 and CDR2 are DFQATT and SNEGSKA (reference sequence). The CDR3 is made up of 11 amino acids. Trimming stripped 0 bases from V and 6 bases from J, with 5 bases between. The CDR3 here is CSARDYPEAFF. DNA of the CDR3: TGCAGTGCTAGAGATTATCCTGAAGCTTTCTTT.

The V and J genes are TRBV12-5 and TRBJ2-7, with unresolved D. Trimming took 9 bases from V and 1 from J, leaving 7 bases between them. The CDR3 runs 11 residues. Germline V lookup: CDR1 LGHNT, CDR2 FRNRAP. CDR3 region: CASTNSYEQYF. Here the CDR3 DNA reads TGTGCTAGCACAAATTCCTACGAGCAGTACTTC.

The chain is built from TRBV9 and TRBJ2-7, with TRBD1 identical over 7 bases. After removal of 7 bases from V and 3 bases from J, the junction contained 4 bases not matched to a gene. This CDR3 spans 12 amino acids. Germline V gene lookup returns CDR1 SGDLS and CDR2 YYNGEE. The CDR3: CASGDSFYEQYF. CDR3 in DNA: TGTGCCAGCGGGGACAGCTTCTACGAGCAGTACTTC.

The rearrangement uses TRBV5-1 and TRBJ1-1; D unresolved. Germline V gene lookup returns CDR1 SGHRS and CDR2 YFSETQ. With 3 bases removed from V and 3 bases from J, the gap between germline ends came to 12 bases. The CDR3 consists of 14 residues. CDR3 nucleotides: TGCGCCAGCAGCTCGCCGGTCGTGCACACTGAAGCTTTCTTT. This encodes CASSSPVVHTEAFF.

This sequence joins TRBV4-1 and TRBJ1-6; D perhaps matches TRBD1 (6 bases). V was pared by 0 bases and J by 0 bases, with 15 bases between. Germline loops: CDR1 MGHRA, CDR2 YSYEKL. This CDR3 is 19 amino acids long. CDR3 nucleotide sequence: TGCGCCAGCAGCCAAGATAGTTTACAGGGCAGCTCCTATAATTCACCCCTCCACTTT. Translating gives CASSQDSLQGSSYNSPLHF.

The chain links TRBV2 to TRBJ2-7; 13 bases fit TRBD2. The V segment lost 5 bases and the J segment 9 bases; nucleotides outside the gene matches: 13. The CDR3 contains 16 residues. Germline lookup yields CDR1 SNHLY and CDR2 FYNNEI. The CDR3 DNA follows: TGTGCCAGCAGTTCCTGGACTAGCGGGGGACTACGCGGGCAGTACTTC. Encoded protein: CASSSWTSGGLRGQYF. The variable domain in full, with the rest retrieved from reference TRBV2 and TRBJ2-7, is EPEVTQTPSHQVTQMGQEVILRCVPISNHLYFYWYRQILGQKVEFLVSFYNNEISEKSEIFDDQFSVERPDGSNFTLKIRSTKLEDSAMYFCASSSWTSGGLRGQYFGPGTRLTVT.

In this sample, this clone turned up a few times. The gene calls are TRBV5-1 and TRBJ1-1, with D hard to call. CDR1 and CDR2 from the germline V gene are SGHRS and YFSETQ. Deletions cut 1 base from V and 4 bases from J, with 8 bases between. CDR3 length equals 13 residues. The CDR3 DNA is TGCGCCAGCAGCTTGATTGTTAGCACTGAAGCTTTCTTT. Protein sequence: CASSLIVSTEAFF.